This T cell receptor (beta chain) derives from a study of early T cells in non-severe SARS-CoV-2 infection. On the study more broadly: Unpaired chains resulted from sequencing bulk RNA of unsorted whole blood. Study-level points and caveats: Comparison of clonotypes with VDJdb favored anti-spike CD8 responses while missing private and CD4 specificities.

Individual cDNA molecules were tagged with unique molecular identifiers, the study reported. TCRdb reprocessed the 5' RACE reads via MiXCR and lists one record per CDR3 protein. There are roughly 51,000 distinct CDR3 sequences in the sample; about 6.2% occur only once, and around 3.9% lies in the top ten. At least ten counts were recorded for this clonotype. As yet, its antigen is unknown. The junction had 8 bases not matched to a gene; V was cut back by 0 bases and J by 6 bases. Germline V gives CDR1 MNHEY, CDR2 SVGAGI. The length of the CDR3 is 15 residues. This chain connects TRBV6-5 to TRBJ2-7, with TRBD2 matching 7 bases. Material: whole blood. The receptor comes from an adult who was a healthcare worker with PCR-confirmed SARS-CoV-2 infection or an uninfected control (not recorded which). The CDR3 sequence is CASSYSWGLNSEQYF. DNA for the CDR3: TGTGCCAGCAGTTACTCGTGGGGACTAAATAGCGAGCAGTACTTC.